This T cell receptor (beta chain) was recorded in a study of shared clonotypes between healthy human individuals. Sequencing was performed with immunoSEQ multiplex PCR; in TCRdb, only in-frame clones are kept and a portion is missing. Of over 2 million clones in the sample, around 90% were seen once. In the CD4+ fraction, cells were divided into CD45RA+ naive and CD45RA-negative memory subsets. Points on this clone: The same CDR3 arises from other DNA sequences in this sample as well.

This TCR was sampled from a young man in good health. Some clones in this sample may be carry-over from other donors' samples. The sample consisted of naive CD4+ T cells from PBMCs. Subset denoted: CD45RA+ positively selected.

Written as DNA, the CDR3 is TGTGCCAGCAGTTTACAGGGGAGCACTGAAGCTTTCTTT. It encodes CASSLQGSTEAFF. V is TRBV6-1 and J is TRBJ1-1, with TRBD1 identical over 7 bases. Looked up from germline, CDR1 is MNHNS and CDR2 is SASEGT. J lost 4 bases, V lost 5 bases, and 4 bases had no gene match. The CDR3 is 13 amino acids.